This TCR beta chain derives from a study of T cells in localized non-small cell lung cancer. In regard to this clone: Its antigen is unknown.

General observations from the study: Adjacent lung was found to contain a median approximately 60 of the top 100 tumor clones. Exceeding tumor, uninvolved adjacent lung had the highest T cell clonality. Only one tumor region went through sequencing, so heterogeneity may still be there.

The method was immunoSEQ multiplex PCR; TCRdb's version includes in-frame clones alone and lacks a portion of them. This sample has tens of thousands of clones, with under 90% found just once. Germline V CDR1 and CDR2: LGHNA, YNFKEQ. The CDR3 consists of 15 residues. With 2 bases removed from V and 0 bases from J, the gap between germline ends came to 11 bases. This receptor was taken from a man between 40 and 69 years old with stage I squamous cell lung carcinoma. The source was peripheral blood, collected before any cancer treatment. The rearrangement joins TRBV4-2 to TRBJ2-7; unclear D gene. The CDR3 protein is CASSQTYQSSYEQYF. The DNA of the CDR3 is TGTGCCAGCAGCCAAACATACCAAAGCTCCTACGAGCAGTACTTC.